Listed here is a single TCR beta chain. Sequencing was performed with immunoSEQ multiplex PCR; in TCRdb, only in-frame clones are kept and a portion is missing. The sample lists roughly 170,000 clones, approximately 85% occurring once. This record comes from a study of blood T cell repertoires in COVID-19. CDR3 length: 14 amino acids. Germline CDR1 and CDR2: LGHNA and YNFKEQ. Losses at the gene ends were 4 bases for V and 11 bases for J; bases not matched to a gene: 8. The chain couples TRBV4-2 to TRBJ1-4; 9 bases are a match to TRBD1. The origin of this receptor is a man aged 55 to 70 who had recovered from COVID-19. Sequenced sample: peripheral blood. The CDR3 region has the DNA TGTGCCAGCAGCCCCCGGGACAGGGCGTCGAAACTGTTTTTT. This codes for CASSPRDRASKLFF.